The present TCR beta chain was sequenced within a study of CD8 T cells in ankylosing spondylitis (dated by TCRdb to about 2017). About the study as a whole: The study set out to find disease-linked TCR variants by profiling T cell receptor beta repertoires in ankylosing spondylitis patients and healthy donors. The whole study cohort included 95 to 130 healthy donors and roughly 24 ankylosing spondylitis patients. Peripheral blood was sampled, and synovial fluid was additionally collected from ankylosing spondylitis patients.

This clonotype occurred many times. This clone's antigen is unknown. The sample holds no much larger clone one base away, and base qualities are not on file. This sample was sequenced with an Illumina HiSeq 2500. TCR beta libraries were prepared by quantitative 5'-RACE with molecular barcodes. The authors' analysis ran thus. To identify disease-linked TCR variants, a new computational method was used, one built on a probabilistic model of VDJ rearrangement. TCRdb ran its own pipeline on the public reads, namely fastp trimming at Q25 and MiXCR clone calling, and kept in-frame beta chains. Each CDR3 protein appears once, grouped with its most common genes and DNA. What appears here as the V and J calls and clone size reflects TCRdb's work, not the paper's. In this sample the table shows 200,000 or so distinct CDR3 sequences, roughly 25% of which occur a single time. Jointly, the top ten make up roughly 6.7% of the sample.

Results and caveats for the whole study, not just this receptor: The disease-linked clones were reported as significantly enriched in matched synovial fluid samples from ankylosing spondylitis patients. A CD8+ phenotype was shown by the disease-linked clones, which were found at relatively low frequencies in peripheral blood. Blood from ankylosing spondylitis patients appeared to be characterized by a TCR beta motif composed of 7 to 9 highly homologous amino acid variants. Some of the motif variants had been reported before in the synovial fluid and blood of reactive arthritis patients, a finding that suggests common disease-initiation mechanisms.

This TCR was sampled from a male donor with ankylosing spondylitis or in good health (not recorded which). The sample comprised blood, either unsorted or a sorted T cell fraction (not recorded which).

The DNA sequence reads TGTGCCAGCAGCCCTTACGGTACCTATGGCTACACCTTC. It translates as CASSPYGTYGYTF. The chain couples TRBV7-9 to TRBJ1-2, with the D gene too uncertain to name. CDR1 and CDR2 were assigned from the germline V gene (reference sequence) as SEHNR and FQNEAQ. The CDR3 numbers 13 residues from cysteine through phenylalanine. CDR3 DNA is the only sequence kept; it has 39 bases, read in frame from the first base. V lost 5 bases and J lost 4 bases; the stretch between them is 11 bases long.